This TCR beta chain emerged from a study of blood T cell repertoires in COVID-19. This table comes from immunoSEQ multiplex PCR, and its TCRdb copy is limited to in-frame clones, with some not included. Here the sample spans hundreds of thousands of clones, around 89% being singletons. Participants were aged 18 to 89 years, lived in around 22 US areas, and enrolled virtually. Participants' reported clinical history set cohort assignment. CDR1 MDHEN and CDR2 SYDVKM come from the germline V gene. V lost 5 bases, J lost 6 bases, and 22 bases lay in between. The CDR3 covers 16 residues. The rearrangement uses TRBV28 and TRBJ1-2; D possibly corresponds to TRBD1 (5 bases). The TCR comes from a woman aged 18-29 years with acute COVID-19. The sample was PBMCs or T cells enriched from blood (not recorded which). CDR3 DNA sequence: TGTGCCAGCAGTCCTGGGACTCTTCATCATGCGAATGGCTACACCTTC. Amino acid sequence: CASSPGTLHHANGYTF.